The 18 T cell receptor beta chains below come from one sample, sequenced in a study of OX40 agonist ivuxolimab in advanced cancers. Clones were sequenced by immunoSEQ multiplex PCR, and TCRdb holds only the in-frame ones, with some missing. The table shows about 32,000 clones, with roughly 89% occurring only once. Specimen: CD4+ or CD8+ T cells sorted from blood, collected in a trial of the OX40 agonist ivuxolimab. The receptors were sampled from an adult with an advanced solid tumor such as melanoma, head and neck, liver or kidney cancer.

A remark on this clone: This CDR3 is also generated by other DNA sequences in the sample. The CDR3, as DNA: TGTGCCAGCAGCTTAGTGGGGCAGGGATCGAATAGCAATCAGCCCCAGCATTTT. This translates into CASSLVGQGSNSNQPQHF. The gene calls are TRBV7-9 and TRBJ1-5, with D possibly being TRBD1 (5 bases). CDR3 size: 18 residues. CDR1 SEHNR and CDR2 FQNEAQ come from the germline V gene (reference sequence). Deletions cut 1 base from V and 0 bases from J, with 16 bases between.

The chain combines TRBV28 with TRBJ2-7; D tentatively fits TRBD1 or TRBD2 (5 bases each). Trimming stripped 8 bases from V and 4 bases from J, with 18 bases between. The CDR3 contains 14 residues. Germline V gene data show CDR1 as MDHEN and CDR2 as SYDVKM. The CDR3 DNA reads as TGTGCCAGCTCGCTGACGGGGCGCAAATACGAGCAGTACTTC. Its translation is CASSLTGRKYEQYF.

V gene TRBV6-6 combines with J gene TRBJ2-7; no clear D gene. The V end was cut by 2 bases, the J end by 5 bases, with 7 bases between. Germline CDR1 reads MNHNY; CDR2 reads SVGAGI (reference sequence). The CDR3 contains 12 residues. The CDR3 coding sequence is TGTGCCAGCAGTTACGCGTGGGACGAGCAGTACTTC. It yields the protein CASSYAWDEQYF.

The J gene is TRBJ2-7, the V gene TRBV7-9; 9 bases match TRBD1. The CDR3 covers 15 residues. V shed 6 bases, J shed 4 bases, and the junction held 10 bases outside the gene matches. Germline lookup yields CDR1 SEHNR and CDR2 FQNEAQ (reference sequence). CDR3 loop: CASRPKQGARYEQYF. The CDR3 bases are TGTGCCAGCAGGCCTAAACAGGGGGCGAGGTACGAGCAGTACTTC.

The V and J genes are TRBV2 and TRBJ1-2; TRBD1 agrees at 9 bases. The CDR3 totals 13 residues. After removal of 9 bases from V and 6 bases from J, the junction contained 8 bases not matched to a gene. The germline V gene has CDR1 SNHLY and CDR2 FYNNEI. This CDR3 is CARRGTGNDGYTF. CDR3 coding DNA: TGTGCCAGGCGCGGGACAGGGAATGATGGCTACACCTTC.

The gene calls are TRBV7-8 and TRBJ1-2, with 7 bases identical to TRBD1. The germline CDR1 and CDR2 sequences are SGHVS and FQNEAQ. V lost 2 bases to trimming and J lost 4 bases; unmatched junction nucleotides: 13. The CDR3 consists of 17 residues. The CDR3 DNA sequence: TGTGCCAGCAGCTTACTCGAGACAGGGACCAACCCCTATGGCTACACCTTC. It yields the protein CASSLLETGTNPYGYTF.

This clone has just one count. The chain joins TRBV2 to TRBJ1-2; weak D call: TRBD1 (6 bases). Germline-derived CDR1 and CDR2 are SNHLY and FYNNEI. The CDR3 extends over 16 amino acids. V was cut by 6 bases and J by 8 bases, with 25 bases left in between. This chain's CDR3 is CASRGHTESLLWGYTF. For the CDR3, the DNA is TGTGCCAGCAGGGGACATACAGAGAGTCTACTCTGGGGCTACACCTTC.

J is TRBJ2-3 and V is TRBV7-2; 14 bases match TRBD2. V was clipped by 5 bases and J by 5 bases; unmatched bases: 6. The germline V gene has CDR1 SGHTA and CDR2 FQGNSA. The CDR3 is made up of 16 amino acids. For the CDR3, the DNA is TGTGCCAGCAGCGCCCGACTAGCGGGGGGGGGAGATACGCAGTATTTT. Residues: CASSARLAGGGDTQYF. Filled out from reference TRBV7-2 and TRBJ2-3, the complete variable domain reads GAGVSQSPSNKVTEKGKDVELRCDPISGHTALYWYRQSLGQGLEFLIYFQGNSAPDKSGLPSDRFSAERTGGSVSTLTIQRTQQEDSAVYLCASSARLAGGGDTQYFGPGTRLTVL.

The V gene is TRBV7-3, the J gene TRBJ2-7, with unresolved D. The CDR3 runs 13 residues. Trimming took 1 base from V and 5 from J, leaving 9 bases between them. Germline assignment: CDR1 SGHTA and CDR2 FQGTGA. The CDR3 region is CASSLRGGDEQYF. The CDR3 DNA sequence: TGTGCCAGCAGCTTAAGGGGTGGGGACGAGCAGTACTTC.

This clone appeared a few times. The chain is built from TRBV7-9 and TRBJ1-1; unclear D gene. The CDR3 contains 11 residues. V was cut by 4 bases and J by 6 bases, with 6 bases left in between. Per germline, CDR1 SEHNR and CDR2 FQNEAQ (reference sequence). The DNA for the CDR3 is TGTGCCAGCAGCTCCCCGTCTGAAGCTTTCTTT. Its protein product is CASSSPSEAFF.

The CDR3 nucleotides are TGTGCCAGTAGTATTGTTCCGTCGAACACTGAAGCTTTCTTT. It encodes CASSIVPSNTEAFF. V gene TRBV19 combines with J gene TRBJ1-1; no clear D gene. This CDR3 has 14 amino acids. From germline, CDR1 is LNHDA and CDR2 SQIVND (reference sequence). Trimming left V 3 bases short and J 1 base short, with 9 bases between.

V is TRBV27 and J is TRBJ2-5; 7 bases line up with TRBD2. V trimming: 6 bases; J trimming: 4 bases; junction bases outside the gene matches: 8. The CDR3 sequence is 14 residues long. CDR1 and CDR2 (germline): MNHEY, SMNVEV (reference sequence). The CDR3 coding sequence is TGTGCCAGCAGCCTCTATAGCGGGTCAGAGACCCAGTACTTC. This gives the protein CASSLYSGSETQYF.

This CDR3 reads CASSALPGQENQGSTDTQYF. CDR3 coding DNA: TGTGCCAGCAGCGCACTGCCGGGACAGGAAAACCAAGGATCCACAGATACGCAGTATTTT. V is TRBV7-3 and J is TRBJ2-3; TRBD1 matches at 8 bases. J was trimmed by 2 bases and V by 5 bases; bases with no gene match: 21. Germline V gene data show CDR1 as SGHTA and CDR2 as FQGTGA. This CDR3 contains 20 residues.

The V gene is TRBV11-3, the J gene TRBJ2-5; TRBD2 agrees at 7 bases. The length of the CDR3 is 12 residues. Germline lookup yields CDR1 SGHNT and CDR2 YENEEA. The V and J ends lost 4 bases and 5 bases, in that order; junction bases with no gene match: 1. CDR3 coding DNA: TGTGCCAGCAGCTACGGGGGGGAGACCCAGTACTTC. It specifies CASSYGGETQYF.

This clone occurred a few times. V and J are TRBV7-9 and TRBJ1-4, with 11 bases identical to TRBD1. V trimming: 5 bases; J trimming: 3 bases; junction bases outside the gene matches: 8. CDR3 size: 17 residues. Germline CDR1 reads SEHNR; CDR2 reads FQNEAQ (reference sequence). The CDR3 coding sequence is TGTGCCAGCAGCGTAGGGACAGGGGGTAAAGCTAATGAAAAACTGTTTTTT. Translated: CASSVGTGGKANEKLFF.

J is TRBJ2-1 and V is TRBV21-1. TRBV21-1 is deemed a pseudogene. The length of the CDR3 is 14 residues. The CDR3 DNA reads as TGTGCCAGCAGCAACAGGAGCTCCTACAATGAGCAGTTCTTC. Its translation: CASSNRSSYNEQFF.

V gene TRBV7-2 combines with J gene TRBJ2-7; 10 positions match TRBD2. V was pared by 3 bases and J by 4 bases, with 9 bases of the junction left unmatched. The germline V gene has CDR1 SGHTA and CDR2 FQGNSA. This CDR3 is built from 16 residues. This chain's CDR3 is CASSFPSGSGRYEQYF. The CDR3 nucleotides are TGTGCCAGCAGCTTCCCTAGCGGGAGCGGCCGATACGAGCAGTACTTC.

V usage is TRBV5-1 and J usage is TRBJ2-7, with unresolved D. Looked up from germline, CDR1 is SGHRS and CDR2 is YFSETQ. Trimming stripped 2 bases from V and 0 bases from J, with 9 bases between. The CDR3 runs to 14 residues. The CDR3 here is CASSLGISSYEQYF. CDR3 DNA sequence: TGCGCCAGCAGCTTAGGTATCAGCTCCTACGAGCAGTACTTC.